This TCR beta chain was obtained from a study of cytomegalovirus exposure and HLA in healthy donors. Study-wide context: Out of approximately 400 genotyped donors, about 81% belonged to the Caucasian-associated ancestry cluster. The study's findings and limits: Associated with cytomegalovirus, according to the listing, were around 160 TCR beta chains. One variant, a missense change in DCLRE1C, was linked in a later analysis to TCR beta V- and J-gene trimming.

For this clone: The antigen remains unidentified.

This CDR3 has 17 amino acids. Looked up from germline, CDR1 is LNHDA and CDR2 is SQIVND (reference sequence). With V trimmed by 0 bases and J by 0 bases, 7 bases remained unmatched. The PCR employed 60 Vbeta primers together with 13 Jbeta primers. Libraries were prepared by immunoSEQ multiplex PCR; TCRdb keeps only in-frame clonotypes and omits some of them. The top ten clones hold about 1.7% of a sample with about 140,000 clones, roughly 80% of them seen once. The chain combines TRBV19 with TRBJ2-7; 8 bases agree with TRBD1. Sample: PBMCs. This receptor was obtained from a female donor in good health and CMV-seronegative. The CDR3 DNA sequence: TGTGCCAGTAGTATAGATTGGACAGGGCCCCTCTCCTACGAGCAGTACTTC. Amino acids: CASSIDWTGPLSYEQYF.